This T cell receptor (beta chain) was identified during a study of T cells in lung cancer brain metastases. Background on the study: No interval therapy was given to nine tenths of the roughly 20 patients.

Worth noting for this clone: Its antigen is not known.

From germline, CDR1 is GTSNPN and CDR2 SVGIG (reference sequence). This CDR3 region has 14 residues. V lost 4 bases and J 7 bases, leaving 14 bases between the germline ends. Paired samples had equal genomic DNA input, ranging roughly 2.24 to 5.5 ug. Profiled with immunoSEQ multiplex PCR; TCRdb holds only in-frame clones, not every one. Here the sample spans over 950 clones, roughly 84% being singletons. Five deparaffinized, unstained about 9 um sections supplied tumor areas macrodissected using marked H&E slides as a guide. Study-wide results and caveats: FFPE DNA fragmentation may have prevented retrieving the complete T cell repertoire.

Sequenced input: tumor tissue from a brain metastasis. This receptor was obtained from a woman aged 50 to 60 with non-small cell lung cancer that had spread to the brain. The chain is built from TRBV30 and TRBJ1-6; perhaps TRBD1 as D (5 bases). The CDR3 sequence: CAWNEAGKNSPLHF. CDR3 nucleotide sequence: TGTGCCTGGAACGAGGCAGGGAAGAATTCACCCCTCCACTTT.